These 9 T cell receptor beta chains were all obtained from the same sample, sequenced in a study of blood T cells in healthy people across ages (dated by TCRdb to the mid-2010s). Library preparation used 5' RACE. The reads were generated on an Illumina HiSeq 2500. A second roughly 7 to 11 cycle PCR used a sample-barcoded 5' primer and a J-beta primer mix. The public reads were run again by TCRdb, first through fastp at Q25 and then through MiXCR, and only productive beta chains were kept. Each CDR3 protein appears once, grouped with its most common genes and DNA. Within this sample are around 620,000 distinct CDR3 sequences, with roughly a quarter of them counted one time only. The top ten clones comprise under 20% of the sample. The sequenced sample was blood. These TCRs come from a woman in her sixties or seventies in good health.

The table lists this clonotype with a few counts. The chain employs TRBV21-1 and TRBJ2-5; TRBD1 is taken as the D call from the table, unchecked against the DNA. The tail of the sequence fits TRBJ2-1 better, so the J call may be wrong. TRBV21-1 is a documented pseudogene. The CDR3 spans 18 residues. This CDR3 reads CASSTTMRTGGSYNEQFF. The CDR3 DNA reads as TGTGCCAGCAGCACCACTATGAGGACAGGGGGATCATACAATGAGCAGTTCTTC.

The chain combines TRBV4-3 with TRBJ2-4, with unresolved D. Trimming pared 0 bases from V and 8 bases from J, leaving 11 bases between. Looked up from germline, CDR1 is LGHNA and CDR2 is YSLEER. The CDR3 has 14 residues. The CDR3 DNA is TGCGCCAGCAGCCAAGAGGTCGGAGAGTACATTCAGTACTTC. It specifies CASSQEVGEYIQYF.

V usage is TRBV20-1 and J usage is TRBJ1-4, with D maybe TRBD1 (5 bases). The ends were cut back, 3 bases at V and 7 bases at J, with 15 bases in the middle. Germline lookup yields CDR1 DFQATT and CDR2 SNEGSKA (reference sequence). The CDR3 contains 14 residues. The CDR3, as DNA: TGCAGTGCTAGCACCGGCCCGCAGGGTGAAAAACTGTTTTTT. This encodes CSASTGPQGEKLFF.

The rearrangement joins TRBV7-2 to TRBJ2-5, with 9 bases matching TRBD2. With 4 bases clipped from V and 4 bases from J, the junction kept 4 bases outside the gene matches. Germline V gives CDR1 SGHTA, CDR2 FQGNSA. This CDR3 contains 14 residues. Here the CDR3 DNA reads TGTGCCAGCAGCTATAATAGCGGGGGAGAGACCCAGTACTTC. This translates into CASSYNSGGETQYF.

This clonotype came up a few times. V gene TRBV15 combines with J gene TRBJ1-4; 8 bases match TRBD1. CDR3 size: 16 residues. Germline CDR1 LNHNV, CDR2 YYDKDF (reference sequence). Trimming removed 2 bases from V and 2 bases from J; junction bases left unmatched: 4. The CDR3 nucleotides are TGTGCCACCAGCAGAAAACAGGGGGGGACTAATGAAAAACTGTTTTTT. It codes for CATSRKQGGTNEKLFF.

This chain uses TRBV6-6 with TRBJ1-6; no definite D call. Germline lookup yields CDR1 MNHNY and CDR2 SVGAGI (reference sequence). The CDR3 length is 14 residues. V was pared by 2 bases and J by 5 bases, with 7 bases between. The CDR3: CASSYTKDNSPLHF. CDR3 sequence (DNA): TGTGCCAGCAGTTACACGAAGGATAATTCACCCCTCCACTTT.

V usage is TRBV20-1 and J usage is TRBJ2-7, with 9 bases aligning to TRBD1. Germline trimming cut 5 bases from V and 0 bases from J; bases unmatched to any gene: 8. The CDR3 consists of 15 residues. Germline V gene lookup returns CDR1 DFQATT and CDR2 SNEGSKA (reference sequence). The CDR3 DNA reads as TGCAGTGCTGGGGACAGGGCTCGGAGCTCCTACGAGCAGTACTTC. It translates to CSAGDRARSSYEQYF.

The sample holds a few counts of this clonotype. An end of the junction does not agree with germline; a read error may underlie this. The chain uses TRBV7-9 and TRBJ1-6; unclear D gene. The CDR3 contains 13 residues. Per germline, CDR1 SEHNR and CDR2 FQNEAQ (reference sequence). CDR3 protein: CASSKVYNSPLHF. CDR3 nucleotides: TGTGCCAGCAGTAAAGTCTATAATTCGCCCCTCCACTTT.

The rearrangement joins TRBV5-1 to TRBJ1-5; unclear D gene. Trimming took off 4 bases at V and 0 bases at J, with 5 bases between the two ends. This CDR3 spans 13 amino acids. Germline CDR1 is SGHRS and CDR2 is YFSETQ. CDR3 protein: CASSEGSNQPQHF. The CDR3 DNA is TGCGCCAGCAGCGAGGGTAGCAATCAGCCCCAGCATTTT.